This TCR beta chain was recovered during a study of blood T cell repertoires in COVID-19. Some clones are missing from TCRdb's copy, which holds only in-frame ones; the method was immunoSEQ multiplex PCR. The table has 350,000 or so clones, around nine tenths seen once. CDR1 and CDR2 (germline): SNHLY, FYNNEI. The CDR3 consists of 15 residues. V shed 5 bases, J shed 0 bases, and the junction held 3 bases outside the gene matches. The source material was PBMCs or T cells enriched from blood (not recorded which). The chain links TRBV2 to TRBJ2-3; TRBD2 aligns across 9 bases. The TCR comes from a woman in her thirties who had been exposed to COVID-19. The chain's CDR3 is CASSRLAVSTDTQYF. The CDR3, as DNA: TGTGCCAGCAGTCGACTAGCGGTTAGCACAGATACGCAGTATTTT.